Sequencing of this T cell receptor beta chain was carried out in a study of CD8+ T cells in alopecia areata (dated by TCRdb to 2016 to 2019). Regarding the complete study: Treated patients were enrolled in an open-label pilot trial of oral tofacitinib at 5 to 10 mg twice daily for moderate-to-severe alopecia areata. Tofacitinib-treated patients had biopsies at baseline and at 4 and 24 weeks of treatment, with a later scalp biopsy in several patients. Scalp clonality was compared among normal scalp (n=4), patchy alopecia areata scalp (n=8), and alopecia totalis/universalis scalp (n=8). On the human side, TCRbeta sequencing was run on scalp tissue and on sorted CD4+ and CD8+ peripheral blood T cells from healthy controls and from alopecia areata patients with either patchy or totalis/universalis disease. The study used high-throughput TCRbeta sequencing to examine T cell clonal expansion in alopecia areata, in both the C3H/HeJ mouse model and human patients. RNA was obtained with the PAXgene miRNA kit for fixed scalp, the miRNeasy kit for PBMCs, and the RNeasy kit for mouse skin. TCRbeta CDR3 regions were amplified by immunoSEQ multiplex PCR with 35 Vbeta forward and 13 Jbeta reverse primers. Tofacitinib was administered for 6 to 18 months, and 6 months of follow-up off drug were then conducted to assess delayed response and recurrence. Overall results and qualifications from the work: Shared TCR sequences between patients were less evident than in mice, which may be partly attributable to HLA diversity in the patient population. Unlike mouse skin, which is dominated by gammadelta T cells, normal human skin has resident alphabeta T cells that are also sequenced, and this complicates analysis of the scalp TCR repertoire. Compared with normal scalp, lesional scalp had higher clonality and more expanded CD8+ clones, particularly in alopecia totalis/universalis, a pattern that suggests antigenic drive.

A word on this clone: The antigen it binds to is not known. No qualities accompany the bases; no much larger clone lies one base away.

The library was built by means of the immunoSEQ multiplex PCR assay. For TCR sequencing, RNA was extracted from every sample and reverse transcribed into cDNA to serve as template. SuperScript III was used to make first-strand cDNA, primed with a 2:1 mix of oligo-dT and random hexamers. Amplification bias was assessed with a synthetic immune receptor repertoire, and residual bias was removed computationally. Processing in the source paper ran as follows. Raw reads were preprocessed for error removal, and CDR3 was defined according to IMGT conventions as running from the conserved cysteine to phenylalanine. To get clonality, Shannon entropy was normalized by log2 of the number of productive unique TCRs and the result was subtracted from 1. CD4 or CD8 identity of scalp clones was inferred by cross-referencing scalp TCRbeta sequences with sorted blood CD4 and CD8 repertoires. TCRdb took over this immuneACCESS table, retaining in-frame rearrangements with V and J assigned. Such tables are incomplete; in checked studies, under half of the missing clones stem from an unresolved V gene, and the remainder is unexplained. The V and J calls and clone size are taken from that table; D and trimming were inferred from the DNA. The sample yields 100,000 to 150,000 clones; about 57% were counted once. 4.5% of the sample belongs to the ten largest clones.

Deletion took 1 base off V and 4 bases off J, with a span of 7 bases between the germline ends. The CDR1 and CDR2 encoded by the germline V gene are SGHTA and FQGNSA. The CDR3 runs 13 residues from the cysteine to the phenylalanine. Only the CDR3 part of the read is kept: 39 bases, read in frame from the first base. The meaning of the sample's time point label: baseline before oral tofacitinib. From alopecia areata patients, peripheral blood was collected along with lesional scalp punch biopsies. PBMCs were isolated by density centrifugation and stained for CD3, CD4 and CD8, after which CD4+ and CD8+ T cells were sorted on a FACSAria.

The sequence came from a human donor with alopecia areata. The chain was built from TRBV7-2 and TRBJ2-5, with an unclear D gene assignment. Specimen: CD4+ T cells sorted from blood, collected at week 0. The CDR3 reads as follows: CASSLVQRETQYF. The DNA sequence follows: TGTGCCAGCAGCTTAGTTCAGAGAGAGACCCAGTACTTC.